Given below is one T cell receptor (beta chain) in context. The antigen is not known. Assay used: immunoSEQ multiplex PCR; TCRdb lists only in-frame clones, some missing. This sample has more than 1,200 clones, with 70% to 90% found just once. The record originates from a study of chemoradiotherapy in HPV16-positive cancers. Study results and limitations: Better recurrence-free survival went with HPV-responsive T-cell expansion in HPV16-positive patients. Non-HPV-specific T cells did not expand in tumors during treatment, whereas candidate HPV-specific clones and E7-related motifs did.

This CDR3 contains 12 residues. The germline gives CDR1 KGHSH, CDR2 LQKENI. V trimming: 5 bases; J trimming: 5 bases; junction bases outside the gene matches: 1. The genes are TRBV18 and TRBJ2-5, with 8 bases identical to TRBD1. Sequencing was performed on tumor tissue, taken from a patient who underwent chemoradiotherapy. This sequence was found in a human donor with HPV-associated anogenital cancer. This CDR3 is CASSGQGETQYF. As DNA, the CDR3 is TGTGCCAGCTCAGGACAGGGCGAGACCCAGTACTTC.